These 17 T cell receptor beta chains share one sample of origin, sequenced in a study of CD8 T cells in Susac syndrome. Random hexamers were used to reverse transcribe the RNA input (0.5 to 1 ug). TCRdb itself ran the immunoSEQ multiplex PCR reads through MiXCR, one entry per CDR3 protein. The sample holds about 140,000 distinct CDR3 sequences; approximately 95% are singletons and the top ten take 0.13% to 0.15%. Sequenced material: CD4+ T cells from PBMCs. Receptors were obtained from a human donor with Susac syndrome.

This chain connects TRBV6-5 to TRBJ1-1; 9 nucleotides match TRBD1. Germline V gives CDR1 MNHEY, CDR2 SVGAGI. J was trimmed by 5 bases and V by 6 bases; bases with no gene match: 1. The CDR3 sequence is 12 residues long. Here the CDR3 DNA reads TGTGCCAGCAGGACAGGGGGAACTGAAGCTTTCTTT. Its translation is CASRTGGTEAFF.

The chain joins TRBV19 to TRBJ2-1; TRBD2 matches 12 bases. V gave up 3 bases and J gave up 0 bases; unmatched junction bases: 3. This CDR3 comprises 17 residues. CDR1 and CDR2 (germline): LNHDA, SQIVND (reference sequence). For the CDR3, the DNA is TGTGCCAGTAGTATCGCGACTAGCGGGAGCTCCTACAATGAGCAGTTCTTC. This encodes CASSIATSGSSYNEQFF.

The rearrangement links TRBV30 to TRBJ2-6; no reliable D call. CDR1 is GTSNPN, CDR2 SVGIG, per germline (reference sequence). Trimming removed 2 bases from V and 0 bases from J, with 17 bases in between. This CDR3 is 18 amino acids long. This chain's CDR3 is CAWSIGWAKSSGANVLTF. CDR3 sequence (DNA): TGTGCCTGGAGTATAGGGTGGGCCAAGAGCTCTGGGGCCAACGTCCTGACTTTC.

This clonotype has just one count. This rearrangement joins TRBV5-4 to TRBJ1-2; D may be TRBD1 (6 bases). CDR3 length: 15 residues. Germline lookup yields CDR1 SGHNT and CDR2 YYREEE (reference sequence). The germline V and J ends were trimmed by 4 bases and 6 bases, with 19 bases remaining between them. This CDR3 is CASSQGGGGMNGYTF. CDR3 in DNA: TGTGCCAGCAGCCAAGGTGGGGGCGGGATGAATGGCTACACCTTC.

The chain uses TRBV12-3 or TRBV12-4 and TRBJ2-1, with unresolved D. CDR3 size: 13 residues. V dropped 10 bases and J dropped 2 bases, with 12 bases sitting between them. This CDR3 is CATRTQPYNEQFF. Here the CDR3 DNA reads TGTGCCACCAGGACGCAGCCCTACAATGAGCAGTTCTTC.

The sample holds one count of this clonotype. V usage is TRBV20-1 and J usage is TRBJ2-3; 8 positions agree with TRBD2. The CDR3 covers 15 residues. The germline gives CDR1 DFQATT, CDR2 SNEGSKA (reference sequence). Trimming removed 0 bases from V and 1 base from J; junction bases left unmatched: 3. The CDR3 DNA is TGCAGTGCTAGAGATGATAGCGGGGGCACAGATACGCAGTATTTT. This translates into CSARDDSGGTDTQYF.

The chain combines TRBV5-1 with TRBJ2-1; D gene uncertain. Trimming left V 1 base short and J 7 bases short, with 12 bases between. Germline V lookup: CDR1 SGHRS, CDR2 YFSETQ. The CDR3 has 14 amino acids. CDR3 sequence (DNA): TGCGCCAGCAGCTTGAGGGCTGCCCCAAATGAGCAGTTCTTC. Translation: CASSLRAAPNEQFF. Filled out from reference TRBV5-1 and TRBJ2-1, the complete variable domain reads KAGVTQTPRYLIKTRGQQVTLSCSPISGHRSVSWYQQTPGQGLQFLFEYFSETQRNKGNFPGRFSGRQFSNSRSEMNVSTLELGDSALYLCASSLRAAPNEQFFGPGTRLTVL.

This sequence joins TRBV18 and TRBJ2-1, with TRBD2 matching 12 bases. Germline V gene sequence: CDR1 KGHSH, CDR2 LQKENI. Trimming took 1 base from V and 7 from J; bases not matched to a gene: 5. CDR3 length: 16 residues. The CDR3: CASSPRGLAGTNEQFF. CDR3 nucleotide sequence: TGTGCCAGCTCACCACGAGGACTAGCGGGGACGAATGAGCAGTTCTTC.

This chain connects TRBV20-1 to TRBJ1-5; D possibly corresponds to TRBD1 (6 bases). With 5 bases removed from V and 3 bases from J, the gap between germline ends came to 14 bases. The CDR3 extends over 14 amino acids. Germline loops: CDR1 DFQATT, CDR2 SNEGSKA (reference sequence). The CDR3 bases are TGCAGTGCTTCTCAAACAGGGACCAATCAGCCCCAGCATTTT. Residues: CSASQTGTNQPQHF.

The genes are TRBV19 and TRBJ1-2; D gene unclear. Germline V gives CDR1 LNHDA, CDR2 SQIVND (reference sequence). The CDR3 is 16 amino acids. Trimming removed 8 bases from V and 3 bases from J, with 22 bases in between. The CDR3 nucleotides are TGTGCCAGTCGACCCCTCATAGGAGTTAGTGACTATGGCTACACCTTC. This gives the protein CASRPLIGVSDYGYTF.

The chain recombines TRBV7-2 with TRBJ1-2, with 8 bases aligning to TRBD1. Losses at the gene ends were 3 bases for V and 6 bases for J; bases not matched to a gene: 3. CDR1 and CDR2 (germline): SGHTA, FQGNSA. The CDR3 spans 13 residues. The CDR3 spells CASSLDREDGYTF. The CDR3 DNA reads as TGTGCCAGCAGCTTGGACAGGGAGGATGGCTACACCTTC.

The genes are TRBV5-1 and TRBJ2-3; possible D gene TRBD2, 6 bases. This CDR3 is 12 amino acids long. Trimming left V 5 bases short and J 6 bases short, with 10 bases between. The germline V gene encodes CDR1 SGHRS and CDR2 YFSETQ. The CDR3 reads CASRGSGDTQYF. The CDR3 bases are TGCGCCAGCAGGGGTAGCGGCGATACGCAGTATTTT.

This chain connects TRBV29-1 to TRBJ1-2; D is possibly TRBD1 (5 bases). The germline V and J ends were trimmed by 8 bases and 2 bases, with 12 bases remaining between them. Germline lookup yields CDR1 SQVTM and CDR2 ANQGSEA. The CDR3 spans 12 residues. The CDR3 DNA is TGCAGCTCACGGGACGGGAACTATGGCTACACCTTC. Protein sequence: CSSRDGNYGYTF.

The chain couples TRBV20-1 to TRBJ1-2; 7 nucleotides line up with TRBD1. CDR1 is DFQATT, CDR2 SNEGSKA, per germline (reference sequence). The trim removed 3 bases at V and 4 bases at J, leaving 5 bases unmatched. This CDR3 comprises 13 residues. The DNA of the CDR3 is TGCAGTGCTAGGAAGACAGGGTTCTATGGCTACACCTTC. As protein: CSARKTGFYGYTF.

CDR3: CASRQTGDEAFF. As DNA, the CDR3 is TGCGCCAGCAGACAGACAGGGGACGAAGCTTTCTTT. V and J are TRBV5-1 and TRBJ1-1, with 8 nucleotides matching TRBD1. The CDR3 has 12 amino acids. The V and J ends lost 5 bases and 8 bases, in that order; junction bases with no gene match: 5. Germline CDR1 and CDR2: SGHRS and YFSETQ.

This chain connects TRBV29-1 to TRBJ1-2; possible D gene TRBD1, 5 bases. The V gene's germline CDR1 is SQVTM and CDR2 ANQGSEA. Trimming took off 3 bases at V and 7 bases at J, with 9 bases between the two ends. The CDR3 is 11 residues long. The CDR3 reads CSVERGSGYTF. The CDR3 nucleotides read TGCAGCGTTGAGAGGGGATCTGGCTACACCTTC.

The chain couples TRBV30 to TRBJ2-7; 7 nucleotides match TRBD1. Looked up from germline, CDR1 is GTSNPN and CDR2 is SVGIG (reference sequence). CDR3 size: 13 residues. The trim removed 1 base at V and 3 bases at J, leaving 3 bases unmatched. As DNA, the CDR3 is TGTGCCTGGAGTGGGACAGGAGACTACGAGCAGTACTTC. Its protein is CAWSGTGDYEQYF.